A selection of T cell receptor beta chains follows, all from one sample in a study of shared clonotypes between healthy human individuals. Sequenced by immunoSEQ multiplex PCR; TCRdb stores in-frame clones only, minus some. The table shows roughly 1,600,000 clones, with approximately 98.5% occurring only once. The sequencing sample was made of naive CD4+ T cells sorted from blood. The receptor set was obtained from a man younger than 45 in good health. Each CDR3 is given with its conserved first and last residue. Each record gives: V gene, J gene, D gene, clone size, CDR3 DNA, CDR3 protein. A D gene is named only where the DNA matches it firmly. Size is stated for part of the rows, as once, few or many counts, or as a class when the clone is expanded.

V: TRBV15; J: TRBJ1-1; D: -; size: -; DNA: TGTGCCACCAGCAGAGATCCGAGAACTGCTGAAGCTTTCTTT; CDR3: CATSRDPRTAEAFF
V: TRBV5-4; J: TRBJ2-5; D: -; size: -; DNA: TGTGCCAGCAGCTCTGGGACGAGACAAGAGACCCAGTACTTC; CDR3: CASSSGTRQETQYF
V: TRBV7-2; J: TRBJ2-2; D: TRBD2; size: -; DNA: TGTGCCAGCAGCTACCAAGCGGGAGGGCCGGGTGGCACCGGGGAGCTGTTTTTT; CDR3: CASSYQAGGPGGTGELFF
V: TRBV5-1; J: TRBJ2-1; D: -; size: -; DNA: TGCGCCAGCAGCGGTGTAGTGATTGCCTCCTACAATGAGCAGTTCTTC; CDR3: CASSGVVIASYNEQFF
V: TRBV27; J: TRBJ1-2; D: TRBD1; size: -; DNA: TGTGCCAGCAGTTTATGGGGGTTAGCGGGACAGGGTAACTATGGCTACACCTTC; CDR3: CASSLWGLAGQGNYGYTF
V: TRBV6-5; J: TRBJ1-1; D: -; size: -; DNA: TGTGCCAGCAGTTACTCGACAGCGATACCTGAAGCTTTCTTT; CDR3: CASSYSTAIPEAFF
V: TRBV7-9; J: TRBJ1-2; D: -; size: -; DNA: TGTGCCAGCAGCTTAGGGGAGGGCCTTTGGGACTACACCTTC; CDR3: CASSLGEGLWDYTF
V: TRBV7-3; J: TRBJ2-3; D: TRBD2; size: -; DNA: TGTGCCAGCAGCTCCTCGGGAGGGGGGCTTACGCAGTATTTT; CDR3: CASSSSGGGLTQYF
V: TRBV19; J: TRBJ2-1; D: -; size: -; DNA: TGTGCCAGCCAAACAGGGCCATCCTACAATGAGCAGTTCTTC; CDR3: CASQTGPSYNEQFF
V: TRBV5-1; J: TRBJ2-5; D: -; size: -; DNA: TGCGCCAGCAGCTTGTTATGGGGGGACCAAGAGACCCAGTACTTC; CDR3: CASSLLWGDQETQYF
V: TRBV5-6; J: TRBJ2-7; D: TRBD2; size: -; DNA: TGTGCCAGCAGCATGCCGGGACTAGGAAATTACGAGCAGTACTTC; CDR3: CASSMPGLGNYEQYF
V: TRBV9; J: TRBJ1-1; D: TRBD1; size: -; DNA: TGTGCCAGCCTCAGGGGGCTCGGGGACACTGAAGCTTTCTTT; CDR3: CASLRGLGDTEAFF
V: TRBV14; J: TRBJ2-5; D: TRBD1; size: -; DNA: TGTGCCAGCAGCCCGGACAGGGGTCGGGAGACCCAGTACTTC; CDR3: CASSPDRGRETQYF
V: TRBV28; J: TRBJ2-1; D: TRBD2; size: -; DNA: TGTGCCAGCAGTCTGCGGACTAGCGGGAGCCTAGGTCCCTACAATGAGCAGTTCTTC; CDR3: CASSLRTSGSLGPYNEQFF
V: TRBV7-2; J: TRBJ1-2; D: -; size: -; DNA: TGTGCCAGCAGCTTAATCAACTATGGCTACACCTTC; CDR3: CASSLINYGYTF
V: TRBV7-9; J: TRBJ1-4; D: -; size: -; DNA: TGTGCCAGCTGGGATGAAAAACTGTTTTTT; CDR3: CASWDEKLFF
V: TRBV4-3; J: TRBJ2-5; D: -; size: -; DNA: TGCGCCAGCAGCCAAGATGGGGCGGAAGAGACCCAGTACTTC; CDR3: CASSQDGAEETQYF
V: TRBV28; J: TRBJ1-2; D: TRBD1; size: -; DNA: TGTGCCAGCAGTGGGACAGGGATCAGTGGCTACACCTTC; CDR3: CASSGTGISGYTF
V: TRBV9; J: TRBJ2-1; D: TRBD2; size: -; DNA: TGTGCCAGCAGCACTCAGGGTTCTACTCTAGCGGGAGCTTACAATGAGCAGTTCTTC; CDR3: CASSTQGSTLAGAYNEQFF
V: TRBV19; J: TRBJ2-2; D: TRBD2; size: -; DNA: TGTGCCAGTAGCCTTCTAGCGGGAGGCACCGGGGAGCTGTTTTTT; CDR3: CASSLLAGGTGELFF
V: TRBV9; J: TRBJ1-5; D: -; size: -; DNA: TGTGCCAGCAGCGTAAATGGGGCCCCAGGACATCAGCCCCAGCATTTT; CDR3: CASSVNGAPGHQPQHF
V: TRBV25-1; J: TRBJ2-1; D: -; size: once; DNA: TGTGCCAGCGGCCGCGCTAGCCACAATGAGCAGTTCTTC; CDR3: CASGRASHNEQFF
V: TRBV19; J: TRBJ2-1; D: -; size: -; DNA: TGTGCCAGTAATAAGGGAGTCGGGGGTGAGCAGTTCTTC; CDR3: CASNKGVGGEQFF
V: TRBV5-5; J: TRBJ1-1; D: -; size: -; DNA: TGTGCCAGCAGCTTGGCCGGGGGCGGGACTGAAGCTTTCTTT; CDR3: CASSLAGGGTEAFF
V: TRBV27; J: TRBJ2-7; D: -; size: -; DNA: TGTGCCAGCAGAGGAACAGGATCCTACGAGCAGTACTTC; CDR3: CASRGTGSYEQYF
V: TRBV14; J: TRBJ2-3; D: TRBD2; size: -; DNA: TGTGCCAGCAGCCAAGGTTCCGGACTAGCGGGAGGCACAGATACGCAGTATTTT; CDR3: CASSQGSGLAGGTDTQYF
V: TRBV7-9; J: TRBJ1-2; D: TRBD1; size: -; DNA: TGTGCCAGCAGCCCTCGACAGGGGTTGCGTTATGGCTACACCTTC; CDR3: CASSPRQGLRYGYTF
V: TRBV5-1; J: TRBJ2-3; D: -; size: -; DNA: TGCGCCAGCAGCCAGGTCCCCTCAGATACGCAGTATTTT; CDR3: CASSQVPSDTQYF
V: TRBV29-1; J: TRBJ2-2; D: -; size: -; DNA: TGCAGCGTTCTAGGGTCCGGGGAGCTGTTTTTT; CDR3: CSVLGSGELFF
V: TRBV5-1; J: TRBJ1-1; D: -; size: -; DNA: TGCGCCAGCAGCCCCATGCCCCAGGGGTCGGGGGACACTGAAGCTTTCTTT; CDR3: CASSPMPQGSGDTEAFF
V: TRBV7-2; J: TRBJ2-5; D: -; size: -; DNA: TGTGCCAGCAGCTTAGGGCTCGTTAGACCCCACCAAGAGACCCAGTACTTC; CDR3: CASSLGLVRPHQETQYF
V: TRBV10-2; J: TRBJ2-7; D: -; size: -; DNA: TGCGCCAGCAGTGAGTTTCCACCCTACGAGCAGTACTTC; CDR3: CASSEFPPYEQYF
V: TRBV28; J: TRBJ1-4; D: -; size: -; DNA: TGTGCCGTTGAACAGGGATTCGGTGAAAAACTGTTTTTT; CDR3: CAVEQGFGEKLFF
V: TRBV7-2; J: TRBJ2-3; D: TRBD1; size: -; DNA: TGTGCCAGCAGCTCCAAAGCAGGGGGCAGGTCACTAGATACGCAGTATTTT; CDR3: CASSSKAGGRSLDTQYF
V: TRBV28; J: TRBJ2-7; D: -; size: -; DNA: TGTGCCAGCAGTACCGGGCCACCTAAGTCGCTCGCCTACGAGCAGTACTTC; CDR3: CASSTGPPKSLAYEQYF
V: TRBV7-9; J: TRBJ2-7; D: -; size: -; DNA: TGTGCCAGCAGCTCGTTAGCGGGCCCGGGACAAGGGTCCTACGAGCAGTACTTC; CDR3: CASSSLAGPGQGSYEQYF
V: TRBV10-3; J: TRBJ1-2; D: TRBD1; size: -; DNA: TGTGCCATCACCCCCGACAGGGGGCGATCAGGTGGCTACACCTTC; CDR3: CAITPDRGRSGGYTF
V: TRBV18; J: TRBJ2-3; D: TRBD1; size: -; DNA: TGTGCCAGCTCACCACTCAGGGGGCCCACAGATACGCAGTATTTT; CDR3: CASSPLRGPTDTQYF
V: TRBV28; J: TRBJ1-1; D: -; size: -; DNA: TGTGCCAGCAGTTTATCGAGGGGGAGTAACACTGAAGCTTTCTTT; CDR3: CASSLSRGSNTEAFF
V: TRBV29-1; J: TRBJ2-1; D: -; size: -; DNA: TGCAGCGTTTTACGGGAAGGAACCTACAATGAGCAGTTCTTC; CDR3: CSVLREGTYNEQFF
V: TRBV30; J: TRBJ1-1; D: -; size: -; DNA: TGTGCCTGGACGCAGGACATGAACACTGAAGCTTTCTTT; CDR3: CAWTQDMNTEAFF
V: TRBV29-1; J: TRBJ2-5; D: TRBD1; size: -; DNA: TGCAGCGTTGGCCCAGGGGGCTCAGGAGAGACCCAGTACTTC; CDR3: CSVGPGGSGETQYF